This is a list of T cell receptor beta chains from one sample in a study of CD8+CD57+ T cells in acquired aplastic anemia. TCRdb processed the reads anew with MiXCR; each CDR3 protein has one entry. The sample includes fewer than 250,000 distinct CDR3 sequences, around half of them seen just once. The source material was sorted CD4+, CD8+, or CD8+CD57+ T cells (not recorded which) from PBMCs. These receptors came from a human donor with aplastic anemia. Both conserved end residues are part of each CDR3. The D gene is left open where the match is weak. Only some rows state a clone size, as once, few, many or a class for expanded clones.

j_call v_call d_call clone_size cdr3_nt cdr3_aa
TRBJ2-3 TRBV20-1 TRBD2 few TGCAGTGCTAGAGATAGGGTAGCGGGGGAGGTAGATACGCAGTATTTT CSARDRVAGEVDTQYF
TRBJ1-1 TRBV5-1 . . TGTGCCAGCAGCTTAAGGGAGGCGAACACTGAAGCTTTCTTT CASSLREANTEAFF
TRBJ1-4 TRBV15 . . TGTGCCACCAGTTTTGTGGAAGGTGAAAAACTGTTTTTT CATSFVEGEKLFF
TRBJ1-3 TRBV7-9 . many TGTGCCAGCAGCTTACCCCTGGGGGGGGAAAGGTCTGGAAACACCATATATTTT CASSLPLGGERSGNTIYF
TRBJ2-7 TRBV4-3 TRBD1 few TGCGCCAGCAGCCAATCGACAGGGGGCTACGAGCAGTACTTC CASSQSTGGYEQYF
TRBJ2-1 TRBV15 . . TGTGCCACCAGCGGGAGACCCTACAATGAGCAGTTCTTC CATSGRPYNEQFF
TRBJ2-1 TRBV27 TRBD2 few TGTGCCAGCAATTTTGGGACTAGCGGGAGAAATGAGCAGTTCTTC CASNFGTSGRNEQFF
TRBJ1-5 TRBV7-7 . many TGTGCTAGCAGCTTAAGGGAGAATCAGCCCCAGCATTTT CASSLRENQPQHF
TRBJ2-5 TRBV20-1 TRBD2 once TGCAGTGCTAGGTGGGGACTAGCGGCAGGAGAGACCCAGTACTTC CSARWGLAAGETQYF
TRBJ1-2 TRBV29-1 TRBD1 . TGCAGCGCCACAGGGGGCAGTCATGGCTACACCTTC CSATGGSHGYTF
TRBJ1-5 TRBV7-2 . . TGTGCCAGCAGCCTACATGGAGCCTTTAGCAATCAGCCCCAGCATTTT CASSLHGAFSNQPQHF
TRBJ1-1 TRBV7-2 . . TGTGCCAGCAGCCAAGGGCTCCCGAACACTGAAGCTTTCTTT CASSQGLPNTEAFF
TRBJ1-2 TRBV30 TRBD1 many TGTGCCTGGAGCGCCGGGACAGGGGATGGCTACACCTTC CAWSAGTGDGYTF
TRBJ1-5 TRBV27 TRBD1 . TGTGCCAGCAGTTTGGGACAGGGAAGGAGTCAGCCCCAGCATTTT CASSLGQGRSQPQHF
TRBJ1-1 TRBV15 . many TGTGCCACCAGCTTAAGTAACATGAACACTGAAGCTTTCTTT CATSLSNMNTEAFF
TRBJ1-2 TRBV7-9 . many TGTGCCAGCAGCTTAGCGGGCGGACAATGGGATGGCTACACCTTC CASSLAGGQWDGYTF
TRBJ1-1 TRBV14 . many TGTGCCAGCAGCCAAGGGAGGGTTTGGAACACTGAAGCTTTCTTT CASSQGRVWNTEAFF
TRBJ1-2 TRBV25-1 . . TGTGCCAGCAGTTCCGGACAGCCCATAGGTTTCTATGGCTACACCTTC CASSSGQPIGFYGYTF
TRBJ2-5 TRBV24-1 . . TGTGCCACCAGTGATCCCTCCAGCGTCCAAGAGACCCAGTACTTC CATSDPSSVQETQYF
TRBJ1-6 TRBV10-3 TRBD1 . TGTGCCATCAGTGAGTCGACAAGGGGACAGAATAATTCACCCCTCCACTTT CAISESTRGQNNSPLHF
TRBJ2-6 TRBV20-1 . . TGCAGTGCTAGTTTTGGGGGCTCTGGGGCCAACGTCCTGACTTTC CSASFGGSGANVLTF
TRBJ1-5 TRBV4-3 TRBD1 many TGCGCCAGCAGCCAAGATGCCAGGGGGGGCAATCAGCCCCAGCATTTT CASSQDARGGNQPQHF
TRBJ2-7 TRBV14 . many TGTGCCAGCAGCCAGCCCCTCGGAGAGCAGTACTTC CASSQPLGEQYF
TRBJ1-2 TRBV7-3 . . TGTGCCAGCAGCTTCGGGGCACCCTATGGCTACACCTTC CASSFGAPYGYTF
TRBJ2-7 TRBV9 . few TGTGCCAGCAGCGTGACCCCGGGGGTCTACGAGCAGTACTTC CASSVTPGVYEQYF
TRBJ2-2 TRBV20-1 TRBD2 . TGCAGTGGTCTAGCGGCCACCGGGGAGCTGTTTTTT CSGLAATGELFF
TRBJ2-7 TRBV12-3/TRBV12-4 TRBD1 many TGTGCCAGCAGCGGGACAGGGAACCACGAGCAGTACTTC CASSGTGNHEQYF